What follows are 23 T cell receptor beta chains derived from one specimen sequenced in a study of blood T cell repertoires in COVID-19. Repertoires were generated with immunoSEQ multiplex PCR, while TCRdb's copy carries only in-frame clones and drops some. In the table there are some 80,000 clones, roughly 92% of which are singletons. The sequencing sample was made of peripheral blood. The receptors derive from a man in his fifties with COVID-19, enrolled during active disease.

CDR3 nucleotide sequence: TGTGCCAGCAGCGTAGGGGAAAACCCCACGGCGGAGGATGGCTACACCTTC. This translates into CASSVGENPTAEDGYTF. This rearrangement joins TRBV9 to TRBJ1-2; D is undetermined. The V end lost 0 bases, the J end lost 6 bases, and 21 bases lay between the germline ends. Germline V gene data show CDR1 as SGDLS and CDR2 as YYNGEE. The length of the CDR3 is 17 residues.

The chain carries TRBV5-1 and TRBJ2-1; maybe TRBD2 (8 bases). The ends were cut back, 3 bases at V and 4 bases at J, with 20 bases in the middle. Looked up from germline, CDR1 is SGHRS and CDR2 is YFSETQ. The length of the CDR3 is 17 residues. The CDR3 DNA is TGCGCCAGCAGCTGGGACAGAGCGGGAGACGGGTACAATGAGCAGTTCTTC. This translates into CASSWDRAGDGYNEQFF.

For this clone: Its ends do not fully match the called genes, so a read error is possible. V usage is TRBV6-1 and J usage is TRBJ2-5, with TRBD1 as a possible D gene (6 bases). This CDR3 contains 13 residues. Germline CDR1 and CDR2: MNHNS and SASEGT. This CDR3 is CASSEARGSSTHF. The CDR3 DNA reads TGTGCCAGCAGTGAGGCCAGGGGCAGCTCGACACACTTC.

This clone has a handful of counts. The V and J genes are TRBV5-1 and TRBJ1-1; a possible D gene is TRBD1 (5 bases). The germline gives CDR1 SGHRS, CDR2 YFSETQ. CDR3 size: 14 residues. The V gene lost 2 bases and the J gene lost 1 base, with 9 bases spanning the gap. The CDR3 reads CASSLKTGNTEAFF. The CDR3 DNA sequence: TGCGCCAGCAGCTTAAAAACAGGGAACACTGAAGCTTTCTTT.

Written as DNA, the CDR3 is TGTGCTAGTGGTTTCGGGAACACTGAAGCTTTCTTT. This translates into CASGFGNTEAFF. V and J are TRBV12-5 and TRBJ1-1; D uncertain. The CDR3 is 12 residues long. In germline, CDR1 is LGHNT, CDR2 FRNRAP. The V and J ends lost 3 bases and 1 base respectively, with 3 bases between them.

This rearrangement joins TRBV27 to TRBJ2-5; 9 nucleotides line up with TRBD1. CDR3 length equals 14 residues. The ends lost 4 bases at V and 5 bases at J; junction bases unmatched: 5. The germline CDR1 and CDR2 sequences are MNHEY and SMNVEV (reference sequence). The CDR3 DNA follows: TGTGCCAGCAGTTCCACAGGGGGCAGGGAGACCCAGTACTTC. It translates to CASSSTGGRETQYF.

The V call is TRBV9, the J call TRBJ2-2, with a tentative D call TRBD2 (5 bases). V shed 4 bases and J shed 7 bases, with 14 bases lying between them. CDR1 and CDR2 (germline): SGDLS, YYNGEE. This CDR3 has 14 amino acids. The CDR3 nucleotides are TGTGCCAGCAGCATTAAGGCGGGCGGCGGGGAGCTGTTTTTT. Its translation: CASSIKAGGGELFF. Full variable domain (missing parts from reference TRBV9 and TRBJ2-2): DSGVTQTPKHLITATGQRVTLRCSPRSGDLSVYWYQQSLDQGLQFLIQYYNGEERAKGNILERFSAQQFPDLHSELNLSSLELGDSALYFCASSIKAGGGELFFGEGSRLTVL.

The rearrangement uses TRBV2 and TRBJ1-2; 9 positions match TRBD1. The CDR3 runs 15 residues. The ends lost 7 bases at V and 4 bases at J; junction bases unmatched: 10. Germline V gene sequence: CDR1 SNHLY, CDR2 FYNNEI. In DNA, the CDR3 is TGTGCCAGCACCGCGGGACAGGGCCCCTCCTATGGCTACACCTTC. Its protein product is CASTAGQGPSYGYTF.

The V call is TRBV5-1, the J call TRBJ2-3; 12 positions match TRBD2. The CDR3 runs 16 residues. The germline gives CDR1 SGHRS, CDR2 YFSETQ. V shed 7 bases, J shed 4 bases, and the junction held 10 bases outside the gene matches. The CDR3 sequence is CASRETTSGSPDTQYF. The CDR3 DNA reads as TGCGCCAGCCGCGAGACGACTAGCGGGAGCCCAGATACGCAGTATTTT.

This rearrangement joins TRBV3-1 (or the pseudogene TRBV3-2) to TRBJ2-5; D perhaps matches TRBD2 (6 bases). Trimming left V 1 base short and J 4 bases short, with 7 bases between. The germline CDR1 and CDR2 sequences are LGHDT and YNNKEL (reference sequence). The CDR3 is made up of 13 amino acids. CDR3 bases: TGTGCCAGCAGCCAAGCGGGGGTAGAGACCCAGTACTTC. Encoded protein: CASSQAGVETQYF.

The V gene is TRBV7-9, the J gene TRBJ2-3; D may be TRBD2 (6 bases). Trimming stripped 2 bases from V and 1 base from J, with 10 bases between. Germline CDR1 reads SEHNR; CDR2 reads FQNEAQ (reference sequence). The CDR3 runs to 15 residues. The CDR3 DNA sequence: TGTGCCAGCAGCTTACAAGCGGGCGGCACAGATACGCAGTATTTT. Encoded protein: CASSLQAGGTDTQYF.

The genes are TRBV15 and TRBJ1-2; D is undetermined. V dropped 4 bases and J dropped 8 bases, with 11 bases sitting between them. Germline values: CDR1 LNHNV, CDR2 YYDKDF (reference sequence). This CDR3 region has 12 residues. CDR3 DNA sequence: TGTGCCACCAGCACCCGTTACGGGGGCTACACCTTC. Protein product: CATSTRYGGYTF.

The CDR3, as DNA: TGCGCCAGCAGCCCCGTAGGGGTTTTGGGGCAGTACGTC. Amino acids: CASSPVGVLGQYV. This chain joins TRBV4-1 and TRBJ2-7, with a tentative D call TRBD1 (5 bases). CDR3 length: 13 amino acids. Germline CDR1 MGHRA, CDR2 YSYEKL. Trimming removed 4 bases from V and 9 bases from J, with 16 bases in between.

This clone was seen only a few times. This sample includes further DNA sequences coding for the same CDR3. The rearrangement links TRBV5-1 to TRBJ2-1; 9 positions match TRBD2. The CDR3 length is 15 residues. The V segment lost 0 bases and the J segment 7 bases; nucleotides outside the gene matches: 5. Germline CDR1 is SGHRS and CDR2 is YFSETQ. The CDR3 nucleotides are TGCGCCAGCAGCTTGGGTCTAGCGGGACCAAATGAGCAGTTCTTC. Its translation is CASSLGLAGPNEQFF.

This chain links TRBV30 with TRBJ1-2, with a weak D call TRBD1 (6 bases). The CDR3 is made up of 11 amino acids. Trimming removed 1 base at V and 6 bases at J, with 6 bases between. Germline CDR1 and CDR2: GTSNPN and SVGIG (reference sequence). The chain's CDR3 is CAWSEGDGYTF. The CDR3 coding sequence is TGTGCCTGGAGTGAGGGGGATGGCTACACCTTC. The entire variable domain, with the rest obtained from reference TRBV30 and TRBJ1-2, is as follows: SQTIHQWPATLVQPVGSPLSLECTVEGTSNPNLYWYRQAAGRGLQLLFYSVGIGQISSEVPQNLSASRPQDRQFILSSKKLLLSDSGFYLCAWSEGDGYTFGSGTRLTVV.

CDR3 residues: CASNGGRAENIQYF. The CDR3 DNA reads TGTGCCAGCAATGGCGGGAGGGCCGAAAACATTCAGTACTTC. The chain couples TRBV28 to TRBJ2-4; 9 positions match TRBD2. The CDR3 length is 14 residues. V was pared by 7 bases and J by 5 bases, with 6 bases of the junction left unmatched. Germline CDR1 and CDR2: MDHEN and SYDVKM.

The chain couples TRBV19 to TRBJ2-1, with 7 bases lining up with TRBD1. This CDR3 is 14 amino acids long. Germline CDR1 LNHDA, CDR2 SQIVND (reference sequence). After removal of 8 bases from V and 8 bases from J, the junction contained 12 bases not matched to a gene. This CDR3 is CASADLQGLDEQFF. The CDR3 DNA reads TGTGCCAGTGCCGACCTACAGGGGTTGGATGAGCAGTTCTTC.

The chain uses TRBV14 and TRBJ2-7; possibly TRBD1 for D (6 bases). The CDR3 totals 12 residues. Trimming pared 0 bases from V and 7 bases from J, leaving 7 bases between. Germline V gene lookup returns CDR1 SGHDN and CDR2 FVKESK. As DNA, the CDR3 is TGTGCCAGCAGCCAAGAGAGGGGGGAGCAGTACGTC. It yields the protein CASSQERGEQYV.

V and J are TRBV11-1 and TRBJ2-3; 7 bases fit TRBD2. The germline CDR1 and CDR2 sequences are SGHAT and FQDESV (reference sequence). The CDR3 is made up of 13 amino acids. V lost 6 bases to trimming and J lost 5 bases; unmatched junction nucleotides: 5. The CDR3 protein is CASSNTGGDTQYF. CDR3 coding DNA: TGTGCCAGCAGTAATACGGGAGGAGATACGCAGTATTTT.

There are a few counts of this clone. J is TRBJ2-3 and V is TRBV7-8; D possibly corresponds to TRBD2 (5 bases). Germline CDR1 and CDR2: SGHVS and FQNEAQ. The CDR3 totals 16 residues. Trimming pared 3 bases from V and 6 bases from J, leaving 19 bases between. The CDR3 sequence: CASSFTGLSTADTQYF. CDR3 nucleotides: TGTGCCAGCAGCTTCACTGGACTCAGTACTGCTGATACGCAGTATTTT.

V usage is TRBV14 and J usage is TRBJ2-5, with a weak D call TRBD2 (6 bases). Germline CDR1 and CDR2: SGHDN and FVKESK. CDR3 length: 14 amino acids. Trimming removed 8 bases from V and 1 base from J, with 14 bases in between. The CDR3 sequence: CASAGPDFQETQYF. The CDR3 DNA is TGTGCCAGCGCGGGACCAGATTTCCAAGAGACCCAGTACTTC.

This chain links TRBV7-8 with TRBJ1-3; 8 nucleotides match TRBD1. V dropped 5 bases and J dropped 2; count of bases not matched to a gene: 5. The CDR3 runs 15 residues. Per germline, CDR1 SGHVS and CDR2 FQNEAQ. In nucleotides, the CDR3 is TGTGCCAGCAGCGGGCAGGGGGCGCCTGGAAACACCATATATTTT. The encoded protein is CASSGQGAPGNTIYF.

The CDR3 bases are TGTGCCAGCAGTTTAGGGGCTAGCGGGAGACGCGCAGATACGCAGTATTTT. Its translation is CASSLGASGRRADTQYF. The chain recombines TRBV28 with TRBJ2-3; TRBD2 agrees at 10 bases. From germline, CDR1 is MDHEN and CDR2 SYDVKM. The CDR3 totals 17 residues. V gave up 2 bases and J gave up 4 bases; unmatched junction bases: 9.